The entry below gives a single T cell receptor (beta chain) sequence along with its context. Per the original methods: Reference gene primers were amplified, and this amplification served to estimate nucleated cell counts. Generated by immunoSEQ multiplex PCR, the TCRdb table keeps only in-frame clones and is missing some. V, J and clone size were drawn from that table, and D and trimming were deduced from the DNA. This table holds roughly 120,000 clones, over 70% found once. The data derive from a study of blood T cell repertoires in COVID-19. At the level of the study: Samples representing acute and convalescent COVID-19 were sourced from the United States, Italy and Spain. The cDNA or gDNA used as material had been derived from T cells, B-cell-depleted T cells, or PBMCs.

The germline CDR1 and CDR2 sequences are SGHDT and YYEEEE. V shed 4 bases and J 4 bases; nucleotides not matched to a gene: 7. The CDR3 is made up of 14 amino acids. Sequenced: peripheral blood. The TCR originated in a man aged 50 or older with acute or convalescent COVID-19. V and J are TRBV5-6 and TRBJ1-2, with 7 bases identical to TRBD1. The CDR3 sequence is CASSQTTGTYGYTF. CDR3 nucleotide sequence: TGTGCCAGCAGCCAAACGACAGGGACCTATGGCTACACCTTC. Full variable domain (outside the CDR3, taken from reference TRBV5-6 and TRBJ1-2): DAGVTQSPTHLIKTRGQQVTLRCSPKSGHDTVSWYQQALGQGPQFIFQYYEEEERQRGNFPDRFSGHQFPNYSSELNVNALLLGDSALYLCASSQTTGTYGYTFGSGTRLTVV.